This entry features one TCR beta chain sequence. The antigen remains unidentified. The CDR3 sequence is 14 residues long. Germline lookup yields CDR1 SEHNR and CDR2 FQNEAQ (reference sequence). V shed 5 bases, J shed 11 bases, and the junction held 9 bases outside the gene matches. This entry belongs to a study of shared clonotypes between healthy human individuals. TCRdb's table, derived via immunoSEQ multiplex PCR, lists solely in-frame clones and lacks some. The table lists over 100,000 clones, about 71% of them singletons. Whole-study findings and limits: It was only blood that was sampled, and tissue repertoires likely differ.

J is TRBJ1-6 and V is TRBV7-9; 7 positions match TRBD1. This clonotype was sampled from a young woman in good health. Sequenced: memory CD8+ T cells sorted from blood. As to subset: CD45RO+ cells pooled with CCR7-negative TemRA cells. CDR3 loop: CASSADRNPTPLHF. As DNA, the CDR3 is TGTGCCAGCAGCGCGGACAGGAACCCAACACCCCTCCACTTT.